Below, 24 T cell receptor beta chains from the same sample are listed, as sequenced in a study of CD8 T cells in ankylosing spondylitis. MiXCR, applied by TCRdb to the 5' RACE reads, yields one record per CDR3 protein. The sample has under 850,000 distinct CDR3 sequences, 15% to 20% seen once. Study outcomes and limitations: In ankylosing spondylitis blood, a motif of roughly 8 highly homologous TCR beta variants appeared characteristic.

The antigens of these receptors remain unknown. Sequenced input: blood, either unsorted or a sorted T cell fraction (not recorded which). The receptors shown here come from a male donor with ankylosing spondylitis.

Only a few counts were recorded for this clonotype. V usage is TRBV12-3 or TRBV12-4 and J usage is TRBJ2-1; 9 bases fit TRBD2. The CDR3 runs 14 residues. Losses at the gene ends were 6 bases for V and 8 bases for J; bases not matched to a gene: 8. CDR3: CASRGASGIHEQFF. CDR3 nucleotide sequence: TGTGCCAGCAGGGGGGCTAGCGGGATACATGAGCAGTTCTTC.

The chain carries TRBV10-3 and TRBJ2-7, with D possibly matching TRBD2 (6 bases). Trimming took off 0 bases at V and 3 bases at J, with 9 bases between the two ends. This CDR3 spans 14 amino acids. Germline V gene data show CDR1 as ENHRY and CDR2 as SYGVKD. Here the CDR3 reads CAISESHSGYEQYF. As DNA, the CDR3 is TGTGCCATCAGTGAGTCGCATAGCGGCTACGAGCAGTACTTC.

This clonotype was found many times. The chain carries TRBV12-3 or TRBV12-4 and TRBJ2-3, with 8 bases lining up with TRBD2. V gave up 6 bases and J gave up 2 bases; unmatched junction bases: 7. This CDR3 comprises 15 residues. The CDR3 region is CASSVAGSSTDTQYF. Written as DNA, the CDR3 is TGTGCCAGCAGCGTAGCGGGAAGTTCCACAGATACGCAGTATTTT.

This chain links TRBV5-1 with TRBJ2-2; 7 nucleotides line up with TRBD1. Losses at the gene ends were 5 bases for V and 3 bases for J; bases not matched to a gene: 10. The germline V gene encodes CDR1 SGHRS and CDR2 YFSETQ. The CDR3 sequence is 16 residues long. For the CDR3, the DNA is TGCGCCAGCAGGCCCTCCCCAGGGGGTGACACCGGGGAGCTGTTTTTT. Amino acid sequence: CASRPSPGGDTGELFF. The entire variable domain, with the rest obtained from reference TRBV5-1 and TRBJ2-2, is as follows: KAGVTQTPRYLIKTRGQQVTLSCSPISGHRSVSWYQQTPGQGLQFLFEYFSETQRNKGNFPGRFSGRQFSNSRSEMNVSTLELGDSALYLCASRPSPGGDTGELFFGEGSRLTVL.

This clonotype has only a few counts. V and J are TRBV9 and TRBJ2-3; TRBD2 matches 7 bases. Per the germline V gene, CDR1 is SGDLS and CDR2 is YYNGEE. V shed 0 bases, J shed 1 base, and the junction held 8 bases outside the gene matches. The CDR3 covers 17 residues. In nucleotides, the CDR3 is TGTGCCAGCAGCGTAGTGGCTAGCGGAGGCCGCACAGATACGCAGTATTTT. It yields the protein CASSVVASGGRTDTQYF.

V is TRBV28 and J is TRBJ2-2; D ambiguous. This CDR3 has 17 residues. Trimming took 5 bases from V and 1 from J, leaving 17 bases between them. CDR1 is MDHEN, CDR2 SYDVKM, per germline. In DNA, the CDR3 is TGTGCCAGCAGTCTAAGGACCTCTTACATGAACACCGGGGAGCTGTTTTTT. Its protein is CASSLRTSYMNTGELFF. Full variable domain (rest looked up from reference TRBV28 and TRBJ2-2): DVKVTQSSRYLVKRTGEKVFLECVQDMDHENMFWYRQDPGLGLRLIYFSYDVKMKEKGDIPEGYSVSREKKERFSLILESASTNQTSMYLCASSLRTSYMNTGELFFGEGSRLTVL.

This clonotype was detected only a few times. A read error may account for a junction end that differs from germline. The chain carries TRBV7-7 and TRBJ2-1, with 11 bases lining up with TRBD2. CDR1 is SSHAT, CDR2 FNYEAQ, per germline (reference sequence). The length of the CDR3 is 18 residues. The CDR3 DNA reads as TGTGCTAGCAGCGGGGGCCCTCCGGGACTAGCGGCAAACAATGAGCAGTTCTTC. Amino acid sequence: CASSGGPPGLAANNEQFF.

V is TRBV6-1 and J is TRBJ1-5; TRBD1 matches 9 bases. The V and J ends lost 6 bases and 0 bases, in that order; junction bases with no gene match: 6. The CDR3 consists of 16 residues. CDR1 MNHNS and CDR2 SASEGT come from the germline V gene. DNA for the CDR3: TGTGCCAGCAGCCGTGCACAGGGGGCTAGCAATCAGCCCCAGCATTTT. Amino acid sequence: CASSRAQGASNQPQHF.

The chain has TRBV5-1 and TRBJ1-6, with TRBD1 matching over 10 bases. Germline V gene data show CDR1 as SGHRS and CDR2 as YFSETQ. The CDR3 spans 15 residues. V lost 5 bases and J lost 8; bases outside the gene matches: 7. CDR3: CASRSGTGEDSPLHF. CDR3 coding DNA: TGCGCCAGCAGGTCCGGGACAGGGGAAGATTCACCCCTCCACTTT.

There are a few counts of this clonotype. This sequence joins TRBV7-3 and TRBJ2-1; 9 nucleotides line up with TRBD2. Germline assignment: CDR1 SGHTA and CDR2 FQGTGA. The J segment lost 0 bases and the V segment lost 5 bases, leaving 5 bases of the junction unmatched. This CDR3 contains 16 residues. The CDR3 sequence: CASSTGGGGSYNEQFF. The CDR3, as DNA: TGTGCCAGCAGCACCGGCGGGGGGGGCTCCTACAATGAGCAGTTCTTC.

This clonotype was seen a few times. This chain uses TRBV4-3 with TRBJ1-1; the match to TRBD1 covers 9 bases. CDR1 and CDR2 from the germline V gene are LGHNA and YSLEER. This CDR3 comprises 17 residues. The junction had 15 bases not matched to a gene; V was cut back by 2 bases and J by 8 bases. The CDR3: CASSQQLQGASESEAFF. The CDR3 nucleotides are TGCGCCAGCAGCCAACAACTACAGGGGGCGAGTGAATCCGAAGCTTTCTTT.

This clonotype has ten or more counts. This rearrangement joins TRBV5-1 to TRBJ2-7; 7 bases line up with TRBD1. V lost 2 bases, J lost 5 bases, and 16 bases stayed unmatched. Germline CDR1 and CDR2: SGHRS and YFSETQ. The CDR3 consists of 17 residues. CDR3 sequence (DNA): TGCGCCAGCAGCTTTAACCCCCTGGGACAGTCGGCCGACGAGCAGTACTTC. As protein: CASSFNPLGQSADEQYF.

This chain links TRBV2 with TRBJ2-3, with TRBD2 matching 9 bases. In germline, CDR1 is SNHLY, CDR2 FYNNEI. The CDR3 contains 16 residues. V dropped 6 bases and J dropped 4; count of bases not matched to a gene: 11. The CDR3 is CASRALAGAGADTQYF. The DNA for the CDR3 is TGTGCCAGCAGGGCCTTAGCGGGGGCAGGAGCAGATACGCAGTATTTT.

In its sample, this clonotype was seen a few times. The V call is TRBV7-9, the J call TRBJ1-2; D is unclear. The germline gives CDR1 SEHNR, CDR2 FQNEAQ (reference sequence). This CDR3 spans 11 amino acids. Trimming shortened V by 0 bases and J by 10 bases, and 6 bases separated the two germline ends. As DNA, the CDR3 is TGTGCCAGCAGCTTAGCCCAGGACTACACCTTC. This codes for CASSLAQDYTF.

The chain combines TRBV29-1 with TRBJ2-7; unclear D gene. The germline V gene encodes CDR1 SQVTM and CDR2 ANQGSEA. V lost 4 bases and J 4 bases, leaving 8 bases between the germline ends. This CDR3 comprises 11 residues. CDR3 sequence (DNA): TGCAGCGTTGGTATGTCTTACGAGCAGTACTTC. Translated: CSVGMSYEQYF.

The chain recombines TRBV5-1 with TRBJ2-1; 9 bases are shared with TRBD2. The V and J ends lost 3 bases and 5 bases, in that order; junction bases with no gene match: 3. Germline CDR1 reads SGHRS; CDR2 reads YFSETQ. This CDR3 has 14 amino acids. CDR3 in amino acids: CASSSSGVDNEQFF. The CDR3 DNA is TGCGCCAGCAGCTCTAGCGGGGTCGACAATGAGCAGTTCTTC. The whole variable domain, remainder taken from reference TRBV5-1 and TRBJ2-1, is KAGVTQTPRYLIKTRGQQVTLSCSPISGHRSVSWYQQTPGQGLQFLFEYFSETQRNKGNFPGRFSGRQFSNSRSEMNVSTLELGDSALYLCASSSSGVDNEQFFGPGTRLTVL.

This clonotype was observed once. This chain joins TRBV7-2 and TRBJ1-5; D may be TRBD1 (6 bases). V lost 5 bases to trimming and J lost 2 bases, with 13 bases between them. The CDR3 consists of 15 residues. CDR1 is SGHTA and CDR2 is FQGNSA in the germline V gene. The CDR3 loop is CASSRDIGGNQPQHF. DNA of the CDR3: TGTGCCAGCAGCCGGGACATCGGTGGCAATCAGCCCCAGCATTTT. Supplemented by reference TRBV7-2 and TRBJ1-5, the full variable domain reads GAGVSQSPSNKVTEKGKDVELRCDPISGHTALYWYRQSLGQGLEFLIYFQGNSAPDKSGLPSDRFSAERTGGSVSTLTIQRTQQEDSAVYLCASSRDIGGNQPQHFGDGTRLSIL.

Here the CDR3 DNA reads TGTGCCAGCAGCCAAGATTACGGAGCCGCCTATGGCTACACCTTC. It is translated as CASSQDYGAAYGYTF. The chain has TRBV3-1 and TRBJ1-2; no clear D. The CDR3 extends over 15 amino acids. The V gene's germline CDR1 is LGHDT and CDR2 YNNKEL (reference sequence). Trimming shortened V by 0 bases and J by 4 bases, and 12 bases separated the two germline ends.

This chain uses TRBV6-1 with TRBJ2-2; D call uncertain. The CDR3 extends over 14 amino acids. V was cut by 8 bases and J by 1 base, with 11 bases left in between. Germline V gene lookup returns CDR1 MNHNS and CDR2 SASEGT. For the CDR3, the DNA is TGTGCCAGCTGCTTTGGGGAGAACACCGGGGAGCTGTTTTTT. Amino acids: CASCFGENTGELFF.

This clonotype appeared a few times. This chain connects TRBV4-1 to TRBJ2-4; a weak D match, TRBD1 (5 bases). Germline V gives CDR1 MGHRA, CDR2 YSYEKL. V was trimmed by 5 bases and J by 6 bases, leaving 17 bases between them. The CDR3 is made up of 15 amino acids. CDR3 amino acids: CASSFYTGQGNIQYF. CDR3 sequence (DNA): TGCGCCAGCAGCTTCTACACCGGGCAGGGAAACATTCAGTACTTC.

This clonotype was seen once. In nucleotides, the CDR3 is TGTGCCACCAGCAGAGAAAACAAGGGCGGGGAGCTGTTTTTT. Translated: CATSRENKGGELFF. This chain uses TRBV15 with TRBJ2-2, with no clear D. CDR1 and CDR2 (germline): LNHNV, YYDKDF (reference sequence). The CDR3 is 14 residues long. V was trimmed by 0 bases and J by 7 bases, leaving 9 bases between them.

Concerning this clonotype itself: Germline is not matched at one junction end, which may reflect a read error. This chain links TRBV7-6 with TRBJ2-5; D may be TRBD1 (5 bases). This CDR3 is 14 amino acids long. The germline gives CDR1 SGHVS, CDR2 FNYEAQ. DNA for the CDR3: TGTCCCAGCAGCTTACTTGGGGCAGGGGAGACCCAGTACTTC. Residues: CPSSLLGAGETQYF.

This clonotype was counted only a few times. V is TRBV24-1 and J is TRBJ1-2, with D unclear. Germline V gene lookup returns CDR1 KGHDR and CDR2 SFDVKD. Trimming removed 0 bases from V and 4 bases from J, with 17 bases in between. This CDR3 has 17 residues. The CDR3 region is CATSDLLRAARPYGYTF. The CDR3 DNA follows: TGTGCCACCAGTGATTTGCTAAGGGCGGCCAGACCCTATGGCTACACCTTC.

V and J are TRBV10-3 and TRBJ2-1; TRBD2 is a possible D gene (5 bases). CDR1 ENHRY and CDR2 SYGVKD come from the germline V gene. V was shortened by 10 bases and J by 7 bases, with 17 bases between the two germline ends. The CDR3 consists of 13 residues. In nucleotides, the CDR3 is TGTGCCACCCGGACTGCCGGCGGAAATGAGCAGTTCTTC. It codes for CATRTAGGNEQFF.